The present entry profiles one T cell receptor (beta chain) with its context. This record belongs to a study of kidney transplant recipient with SARS-CoV-2 infection. The CDR3 runs to 17 residues. The germline V gene has CDR1 GTSNPN and CDR2 SVGIG (reference sequence). With V trimmed by 5 bases and J by 6 bases, 15 bases remained unmatched. In TCRdb, the reads were re-called with MiXCR into one record per CDR3 protein. The sample carries 200,000 to 300,000 distinct CDR3 sequences, about 30% recorded once. This chain joins TRBV30 and TRBJ2-3; 12 nucleotides match TRBD2. Source: a blood sample, taken at baseline and around day 110 from a kidney transplant recipient. This TCR was sampled from a male patient between 25 and 39 years old who had COVID-19 and was a kidney transplant recipient. Some T cells may be provided by the graft donor. In nucleotides, the CDR3 is TGTGCCTGGGCGCCGTGGGGACTAGCGGGCAGCCGGGATACGCAGTATTTT. Its protein is CAWAPWGLAGSRDTQYF.